This T cell receptor beta chain was captured in a study of T cells in Graves' hyperthyroidism and ophthalmopathy. The study's findings and limits: Using 13 V-J features, a model discriminated ophthalmopathy from stable hyperthyroidism. Most clonotypes that expanded in the thyroid above 0.001 also showed up in blood.

Criteria for exclusion of patients were uncontrolled infection, other autoimmune disease, pregnancy or lactation. The PBMCs were taken from around 9.1 ml of fresh peripheral blood. V lost 0 bases, J lost 4 bases, and 14 bases lay in between. The CDR3 loop spans 16 amino acids. Per the germline V gene, CDR1 is SGHKS and CDR2 is YYEKEE (reference sequence). TCR beta CDR3 regions were amplified from RNA transcripts. During a first-round RT-PCR of the TCR CDR3, the HTBI primer set was used. TCRdb re-called the multiplex PCR reads with MiXCR, one entry per CDR3 protein. This sample has approximately 410,000 distinct CDR3 sequences, with roughly an eighth found just once. This clonotype was observed many times. The antigen remains unidentified.

The V gene is TRBV5-5, the J gene TRBJ1-5; D perhaps matches TRBD1 (6 bases). The receptor comes from a woman between 18 and 29 years old with Graves' hyperthyroidism. The sequenced sample was blood. CDR3 DNA: TGTGCCAGCAGCTTGGGGGGGGGAACAGGGAATCAGCCCCAGCATTTT. It codes for CASSLGGGTGNQPQHF. Combining the CDR3 with reference TRBV5-5 and TRBJ1-5 gives the whole variable domain DAGVTQSPTHLIKTRGQQVTLRCSPISGHKSVSWYQQVLGQGPQFIFQYYEKEERGRGNFPDRFSARQFPNYSSELNVNALLLGDSALYLCASSLGGGTGNQPQHFGDGTRLSIL.